Each of the 14 T cell receptor beta chains below was sequenced from the same sample in a study of T cells in Graves' hyperthyroidism and ophthalmopathy. Researchers took RNA transcripts and amplified the TCR beta CDR3 regions from them. In the first-round RT-PCR of the TCR CDR3, the HTBI primer set was used. Using its own MiXCR run on the multiplex PCR reads, TCRdb lists one record per CDR3 protein. This sample carries approximately 400,000 distinct CDR3 sequences, around 15% of them seen once, and the ten largest clones take over 25%. The source material was blood. The receptors come from a man aged 45-65 years with Graves' ophthalmopathy.

This clonotype has at least ten counts. The chain combines TRBV6-1 with TRBJ2-7; 8 bases align to TRBD2. The CDR3 length is 14 residues. V was clipped by 3 bases and J by 3 bases; unmatched bases: 4. CDR1 MNHNS and CDR2 SASEGT come from the germline V gene. DNA of the CDR3: TGTGCCAGCAGTGACGGACTAGCAGACTACGAGCAGTACTTC. Translation: CASSDGLADYEQYF.

This clonotype occurred many times. The chain couples TRBV12-3 or TRBV12-4 to TRBJ1-5, with D possibly TRBD1 on 5 matching bases. There are 16 residues in the CDR3. Deletions cut 5 bases from V and 3 bases from J, with 17 bases between. The CDR3 bases are TGTGCCAGCAGTAAGGAACAGGCGACTATCAATCAGCCCCAGCATTTT. It codes for CASSKEQATINQPQHF.

This clonotype has ten or more counts. J is TRBJ1-2 and V is TRBV28, with TRBD1 matching 9 bases. The CDR3 length is 14 residues. V shed 6 bases, J shed 7 bases, and the junction held 9 bases outside the gene matches. The germline V gene has CDR1 MDHEN and CDR2 SYDVKM. The CDR3 bases are TGTGCCAGCAGCGGACAGGGGCCCGCCTTTGGCTACACCTTC. The encoded protein is CASSGQGPAFGYTF.

This clonotype was picked up many times. The chain carries TRBV9 and TRBJ2-5; D unresolved. V shed 0 bases and J shed 5 bases, with 8 bases lying between them. CDR1 SGDLS and CDR2 YYNGEE come from the germline V gene. The CDR3 runs 13 residues. Written as DNA, the CDR3 is TGTGCCAGCAGCGTAGTTGGGGTGGAGACCCAGTACTTC. As protein: CASSVVGVETQYF. Looking up the rest from reference TRBV9 and TRBJ2-5 gives the full variable domain: DSGVTQTPKHLITATGQRVTLRCSPRSGDLSVYWYQQSLDQGLQFLIQYYNGEERAKGNILERFSAQQFPDLHSELNLSSLELGDSALYFCASSVVGVETQYFGPGTRLLVL.

This clonotype was seen repeatedly, ten times or more. This rearrangement joins TRBV27 to TRBJ2-7; 10 nucleotides align to TRBD1. Germline CDR1 MNHEY, CDR2 SMNVEV (reference sequence). Trimming took 6 bases from V and 2 from J; bases not matched to a gene: 7. CDR3 length equals 15 residues. The CDR3 reads CASRIRGQGAYEQYF. CDR3 DNA sequence: TGTGCCAGCAGGATAAGAGGACAGGGGGCCTACGAGCAGTACTTC.

In its sample, this clonotype was seen a few times. This chain joins TRBV7-8 and TRBJ1-5; 7 bases align to TRBD1. CDR3 length: 15 amino acids. Trimming at V came to 6 bases and at J to 1 base, leaving 6 bases not matched to a gene. Germline assignment: CDR1 SGHVS and CDR2 FQNEAQ. The CDR3 DNA follows: TGTGCCAGCAGAATAGGGGGACAGAGCAATCAGCCCCAGCATTTT. This gives the protein CASRIGGQSNQPQHF.

The V call is TRBV7-6, the J call TRBJ1-3; D unresolved. The CDR3 is made up of 17 amino acids. CDR1 and CDR2 (germline): SGHVS, FNYEAQ. Between the trimmed V and J ends, which lost 3 bases and 4 bases, there was a span of 19 bases. CDR3 DNA: TGTGCCAGCAGCTTTATGGGAAAGGGCTCCTCAGGAAACACCATATATTTT. The encoded protein is CASSFMGKGSSGNTIYF.

This clonotype showed up many times. This chain links TRBV28 with TRBJ1-4; unclear D gene. CDR3 length: 14 amino acids. Germline V gene data show CDR1 as MDHEN and CDR2 as SYDVKM. Trimming cost V 2 bases and J 5 bases, with 9 bases left between them. CDR3 amino acids: CASSLGRLNEKLFF. The CDR3 DNA reads TGTGCCAGCAGTTTAGGACGGCTGAATGAAAAACTGTTTTTT.

In its sample, this clonotype was seen many times. This chain links TRBV11-2 with TRBJ1-6; D is unclear. The CDR3 runs to 17 residues. Per the germline V gene, CDR1 is SGHAT and CDR2 is FQNNGV. Trimming left V 1 base short and J 0 bases short, with 10 bases between. The CDR3 loop reads CASSLAPPSSYNSPLHF. Here the CDR3 DNA reads TGTGCCAGCAGCTTAGCCCCGCCGAGCTCCTATAATTCACCCCTCCACTTT.

The chain employs TRBV27 and TRBJ2-7; a possible D gene is TRBD1 (6 bases). This CDR3 is built from 16 residues. Germline V gene data show CDR1 as MNHEY and CDR2 as SMNVEV (reference sequence). V was clipped by 6 bases and J by 4 bases, with 22 bases between them. CDR3 sequence (DNA): TGTGCCAGCAGAGCCCGATACCGGGACAATTCATACGAGCAGTACTTC. Its protein is CASRARYRDNSYEQYF.

V is TRBV9 and J is TRBJ1-6; D is perhaps TRBD1 (6 bases). This CDR3 is 16 amino acids long. Between the trimmed V and J ends, which lost 2 bases and 5 bases, there was a span of 14 bases. The germline gives CDR1 SGDLS, CDR2 YYNGEE. CDR3 nucleotide sequence: TGTGCCAGCAGCGTCACGGGACACGCCAATAATTCACCCCTCCACTTT. Protein sequence: CASSVTGHANNSPLHF. Variable domain in full (rest from reference TRBV9 and TRBJ1-6): DSGVTQTPKHLITATGQRVTLRCSPRSGDLSVYWYQQSLDQGLQFLIQYYNGEERAKGNILERFSAQQFPDLHSELNLSSLELGDSALYFCASSVTGHANNSPLHFGNGTRLTVT.

J is TRBJ2-5 and V is TRBV19; a weak D match, TRBD1 (5 bases). Germline V gives CDR1 LNHDA, CDR2 SQIVND (reference sequence). The CDR3 extends over 15 amino acids. Trimming took off 5 bases at V and 7 bases at J, with 20 bases between the two ends. The CDR3 region is CASSSRDRPLTTQYF. In DNA form, the CDR3 reads TGTGCCAGTAGTTCCCGAGACAGACCGTTGACGACCCAGTACTTC. The complete variable domain, with remaining parts taken from reference TRBV19 and TRBJ2-5, reads DGGITQSPKYLFRKEGQNVTLSCEQNLNHDAMYWYRQDPGQGLRLIYYSQIVNDFQKGDIAEGYSVSREKKESFPLTVTSAQKNPTAFYLCASSSRDRPLTTQYFGPGTRLLVL.

This clonotype was observed a few times. This rearrangement joins TRBV29-1 to TRBJ2-1; 8 bases map to TRBD1. The length of the CDR3 is 12 residues. Trimming took 6 bases from V and 10 from J; bases not matched to a gene: 8. In germline, CDR1 is SQVTM, CDR2 ANQGSEA. CDR3 nucleotides: TGCAGCGTCGGTACAGGGGGAAGGGAGCAGTTCTTC. It is translated as CSVGTGGREQFF.

This clonotype was counted ten times or more. The chain couples TRBV11-2 to TRBJ2-1, with 7 bases that match TRBD1. V lost 3 bases to trimming and J lost 13 bases; unmatched junction nucleotides: 3. CDR3 length: 11 residues. Germline loops: CDR1 SGHAT, CDR2 FQNNGV. This chain's CDR3 is CASSFRQGQFF. The CDR3 DNA sequence: TGTGCCAGCAGCTTCCGACAGGGTCAGTTCTTC. The complete variable domain, with remaining parts taken from reference TRBV11-2 and TRBJ2-1, reads EAGVAQSPRYKIIEKRQSVAFWCNPISGHATLYWYQQILGQGPKLLIQFQNNGVVDDSQLPKDRFSAERLKGVDSTLKIQPAKLEDSAVYLCASSFRQGQFFGPGTRLTVL.